Described below is a single TCR beta chain sequence and its context. Its antigen is as yet unknown. Germline V CDR1 and CDR2: MNHEY, SMNVEV (reference sequence). The CDR3 spans 14 residues. With a J-beta primer mix and a sample-barcoded 5' primer, a second PCR ran about 7 to 11 cycles. TCRdb re-called the 5' RACE reads through MiXCR, storing one row per CDR3 protein. Of 650,000 to 700,000 distinct CDR3 sequences listed, about 51% are singletons. This specimen belongs to a study of blood T cells in healthy people across ages. Notes on the study in general: Roughly linear age-related decline in beta diversity appeared, significant by age around 38. Both naive CD4+ cell counts and diversity were greater in long-lived donors than in aged donors.

This receptor was obtained from a woman of 80 years or more in good health. This chain joins TRBV27 and TRBJ2-5, with D tentatively TRBD1 (5 bases). The DNA end lines up better with TRBJ2-7; the J call may be wrong. The sequenced sample consisted of blood. CDR3 residues: CATRRQIDHYEQYF. CDR3 DNA: TGTGCCACCCGGCGACAGATTGATCACTACGAGCAGTACTTC.